A single sample gave rise to the 32 T cell receptor beta chains below, sequenced in a study of beta chain features in type 1 diabetes. Overall study results and limits: Significant though moderate, a shortening of TCRB CDR3s appeared in all four CD4+ subsets of Type 1 diabetes patients.

Their target antigens are unknown. Investigators reverse transcribed all isolated RNA, so they sequenced expressed TCRB transcripts. Sequenced by immunoSEQ multiplex PCR; TCRdb stores in-frame clones only, minus some. The data contain a few hundred thousand clones, approximately 16% of them singletons. Sequenced sample: naive CD4+ T cells from blood. These receptors all stem from a man aged 25-40 years with type 1 diabetes.

This clone was observed a few times. The chain combines TRBV5-4 with TRBJ2-2, with no clear D. The CDR3 loop spans 16 amino acids. Trimming cost V 3 bases and J 6 bases, with 18 bases left between them. Germline CDR1 and CDR2: SGHNT and YYREEE (reference sequence). The CDR3: CASSSPFNGNAGELFF. The CDR3 nucleotides read TGTGCCAGCAGCTCACCATTTAACGGTAACGCCGGGGAGCTGTTTTTT.

Concerning this clone itself: This CDR3 is also generated by other DNA sequences in the sample. The chain carries TRBV7-9 and TRBJ2-1; no definite D call. CDR1 is SEHNR, CDR2 FQNEAQ, per germline (reference sequence). Trimming shortened V by 1 base and J by 1 base, and 5 bases separated the two germline ends. The CDR3 is 14 residues long. CDR3 region: CASSLGGSYNEQFF. In nucleotides, the CDR3 is TGTGCCAGCAGCTTAGGAGGTTCCTACAATGAGCAGTTCTTC.

This clone was seen a few times. The chain employs TRBV9 and TRBJ2-3; TRBD1 matches at 8 bases. From germline, CDR1 is SGDLS and CDR2 YYNGEE. The CDR3 length is 15 residues. The junction had 1 base not matched to a gene; V was cut back by 0 bases and J by 1 base. The CDR3 protein is CASSVAGQGTDTQYF. The CDR3 DNA sequence: TGTGCCAGCAGCGTAGCGGGACAGGGCACAGATACGCAGTATTTT.

This clone was found a few times. The rearrangement joins TRBV29-1 to TRBJ1-1; 10 positions agree with TRBD1. Looked up from germline, CDR1 is SQVTM and CDR2 is ANQGSEA. The CDR3 extends over 13 amino acids. V dropped 7 bases and J dropped 5; count of bases not matched to a gene: 7. In nucleotides, the CDR3 is TGCAGCGCCGAGGGACAGGGGAGGACTGAAGCTTTCTTT. Amino acids: CSAEGQGRTEAFF.

The V gene is TRBV11-1, the J gene TRBJ2-7, with TRBD2 matching 8 bases. The length of the CDR3 is 15 residues. Losses at the gene ends were 4 bases for V and 3 bases for J; bases not matched to a gene: 8. Germline values: CDR1 SGHAT, CDR2 FQDESV (reference sequence). The CDR3 spells CASSSLAGWYYEQYF. CDR3 in DNA: TGTGCCAGCAGCTCCTTAGCGGGATGGTACTACGAGCAGTACTTC.

This clone was detected a few times. At one of its ends the junction is not consistent with the germline gene, which may arise from a read error. The chain carries TRBV7-9 and TRBJ1-1; D ambiguous. This CDR3 has 12 residues. Germline V lookup: CDR1 SEHNR, CDR2 FQNEAQ (reference sequence). The CDR3 DNA is TGTGCCAGCAGGTTAGAGAGGACTGAAGCTTTCTTT. It specifies CASRLERTEAFF.

The rearrangement uses TRBV18 and TRBJ2-1, with 11 bases that match TRBD2. The CDR3 covers 17 residues. The junction had 10 bases not matched to a gene; V was cut back by 2 bases and J by 7 bases. Germline V CDR1 and CDR2: KGHSH, LQKENI. The DNA of the CDR3 is TGTGCCAGCTCACCATTTGCCATAGCGGGAGGGCCGAATGAGCAGTTCTTC. It translates to CASSPFAIAGGPNEQFF.

Turning to this clone: This sample also contains other DNA sequences that code for the same CDR3. The rearrangement joins TRBV30 to TRBJ2-7, with no clear D. The CDR3 is 12 residues long. The V end was cut by 0 bases, the J end by 0 bases, with 3 bases between. In germline, CDR1 is GTSNPN, CDR2 SVGIG (reference sequence). The CDR3, as DNA: TGTGCCTGGAGTGTTGGCTCCTACGAGCAGTACTTC. This gives the protein CAWSVGSYEQYF.

This clone was found a few times. The chain is built from TRBV14 and TRBJ1-1; D is uncertain. CDR1 and CDR2 from the germline V gene are SGHDN and FVKESK. Trimming removed 7 bases at V and 1 base at J, with 13 bases between. CDR3 length equals 14 residues. This CDR3 reads CASTLRGWNTEAFF. The DNA of the CDR3 is TGTGCCAGCACCCTGCGTGGCTGGAACACTGAAGCTTTCTTT.

This clone was counted a few times. V gene TRBV4-1 combines with J gene TRBJ2-5; D not resolved. V was trimmed by 0 bases and J by 2 bases, leaving 10 bases between them. CDR1 is MGHRA, CDR2 YSYEKL, per germline. The CDR3 contains 15 residues. The chain's CDR3 is CASSQDAPGQETQYF. CDR3 DNA: TGCGCCAGCAGCCAAGATGCGCCAGGTCAAGAGACCCAGTACTTC.

The rearrangement uses TRBV9 and TRBJ2-1; 9 bases line up with TRBD2. The CDR3 covers 17 residues. V shed 0 bases and J 5 bases; nucleotides not matched to a gene: 9. In germline, CDR1 is SGDLS, CDR2 YYNGEE. The CDR3 DNA sequence: TGTGCCAGCAGCGTAGCGCTAGCGGGAACCCTACACAATGAGCAGTTCTTC. Translated, it gives CASSVALAGTLHNEQFF.

V usage is TRBV18 and J usage is TRBJ2-5; D is ambiguous. With 5 bases removed from V and 0 bases from J, the gap between germline ends came to 4 bases. Germline V gene lookup returns CDR1 KGHSH and CDR2 LQKENI. This CDR3 comprises 12 residues. In DNA form, the CDR3 reads TGTGCCAGCTCATCAGACCAAGAGACCCAGTACTTC. This encodes CASSSDQETQYF. Supplemented by reference TRBV18 and TRBJ2-5, the full variable domain reads NAGVMQNPRHLVRRRGQEARLRCSPMKGHSHVYWYRQLPEEGLKFMVYLQKENIIDESGMPKERFSAEFPKEGPSILRIQQVVRGDSAAYFCASSSDQETQYFGPGTRLLVL.

For this clone: The sample has other DNA sequences that encode this CDR3 too. The chain is built from TRBV9 and TRBJ2-1, with D tentatively TRBD2 (6 bases). The CDR3 sequence is 15 residues long. The V end lost 0 bases, the J end lost 4 bases, and 11 bases lay between the germline ends. Germline-derived CDR1 and CDR2 are SGDLS and YYNGEE. CDR3 sequence reads: CASSVGSGTYNEQFF. The CDR3 DNA reads as TGTGCCAGCAGCGTAGGTTCCGGGACTTACAATGAGCAGTTCTTC.

V gene TRBV7-2 combines with J gene TRBJ2-7, with 11 bases aligning to TRBD2. CDR1 is SGHTA and CDR2 is FQGNSA in the germline V gene. The CDR3 runs 16 residues. Losses at the gene ends were 7 bases for V and 6 bases for J; bases not matched to a gene: 14. The CDR3: CASTHGGTSGSSEQYF. Written as DNA, the CDR3 is TGTGCCAGCACCCACGGAGGGACTAGCGGATCTTCCGAGCAGTACTTC.

This chain uses TRBV7-9 with TRBJ1-1; D is uncertain. V was shortened by 5 bases and J by 0 bases, with 7 bases between the two germline ends. The CDR3 sequence is 13 residues long. CDR1 and CDR2 from the germline V gene are SEHNR and FQNEAQ (reference sequence). This chain's CDR3 is CASSEWMNTEAFF. Written as DNA, the CDR3 is TGTGCCAGCAGCGAATGGATGAACACTGAAGCTTTCTTT.

Only a few counts were recorded for this clone. The chain carries TRBV14 and TRBJ2-1; 11 positions match TRBD2. The junction had 7 bases not matched to a gene; V was cut back by 1 base and J by 11 bases. This CDR3 is built from 15 residues. Per germline, CDR1 SGHDN and CDR2 FVKESK. CDR3 amino acids: CASSQVYLAGGQQFF. For the CDR3, the DNA is TGTGCCAGCAGCCAAGTGTACCTAGCGGGAGGTCAGCAGTTCTTC.

The V call is TRBV6-1, the J call TRBJ2-1, with D hard to call. Germline values: CDR1 MNHNS, CDR2 SASEGT. CDR3 length equals 15 residues. Between the trimmed V and J ends, which lost 11 bases and 3 bases, there was a span of 20 bases. This CDR3 is CARVGGQLLYNEQFF. CDR3 bases: TGTGCCCGCGTGGGCGGTCAACTGCTCTACAATGAGCAGTTCTTC.

This chain joins TRBV29-1 and TRBJ2-6, with a possible D match to TRBD2 (6 bases). In germline, CDR1 is SQVTM, CDR2 ANQGSEA. The CDR3 contains 19 residues. The germline V and J ends were trimmed by 0 bases and 0 bases, with 18 bases remaining between them. CDR3 residues: CSVEDPRRVTRSGANVLTF. DNA for the CDR3: TGCAGCGTTGAAGATCCTCGGAGGGTTACCCGCTCTGGGGCCAACGTCCTGACTTTC. Full variable domain (missing parts from reference TRBV29-1 and TRBJ2-6): SAVISQKPSRDICQRGTSLTIQCQVDSQVTMMFWYRQQPGQSLTLIATANQGSEATYESGFVIDKFPISRPNLTFSTLTVSNMSPEDSSIYLCSVEDPRRVTRSGANVLTFGAGSRLTVL.

V and J are TRBV5-1 and TRBJ1-1; tentatively, D is TRBD1 (5 bases). The germline CDR1 and CDR2 sequences are SGHRS and YFSETQ. This CDR3 contains 13 residues. V lost 2 bases, J lost 1 base, and 6 bases lay in between. Here the CDR3 reads CASSFQGNTEAFF. Written as DNA, the CDR3 is TGCGCCAGCAGCTTCCAGGGGAACACTGAAGCTTTCTTT.

The chain is built from TRBV4-1 and TRBJ1-1, with D perhaps matching TRBD1 (6 bases). The V and J ends lost 0 bases and 6 bases respectively, with 20 bases between them. Germline lookup yields CDR1 MGHRA and CDR2 YSYEKL. CDR3 length: 17 residues. This CDR3 reads CASSQDAARGRGAEAFF. DNA of the CDR3: TGCGCCAGCAGCCAAGATGCTGCGCGGGGGCGAGGAGCTGAAGCTTTCTTT.

The chain links TRBV25-1 to TRBJ2-7; D unclear. CDR1 and CDR2 (germline): MGHDK, SYGVNS. The CDR3 consists of 14 residues. The germline V and J ends were trimmed by 2 bases and 1 base, with 9 bases remaining between them. CDR3 in amino acids: CASSEPQTSYEQYF. CDR3 DNA sequence: TGTGCCAGCAGTGAACCCCAGACATCCTACGAGCAGTACTTC.

The chain recombines TRBV15 with TRBJ2-3; no clear D. The CDR3 length is 13 residues. The V and J ends lost 1 base and 6 bases respectively, with 8 bases between them. Germline assignment: CDR1 LNHNV and CDR2 YYDKDF (reference sequence). CDR3 sequence: CATSRGALDTQYF. The CDR3 DNA is TGTGCCACCAGCAGAGGAGCGTTGGATACGCAGTATTTT.

As to this clone: The same CDR3 arises from other DNA sequences in this sample as well. This rearrangement joins TRBV5-1 to TRBJ2-5, with TRBD1 as a possible D gene (6 bases). CDR3 length equals 13 residues. In germline, CDR1 is SGHRS, CDR2 YFSETQ. V was clipped by 3 bases and J by 2 bases, with 8 bases between them. As DNA, the CDR3 is TGCGCCAGCAGCTCGGGACAACAAGAGACCCAGTACTTC. Translating gives CASSSGQQETQYF.

V is TRBV10-2 and J is TRBJ2-3, with unresolved D. Per germline, CDR1 WSHSY and CDR2 SAAADI. The CDR3 has 12 residues. The germline V and J ends were trimmed by 4 bases and 6 bases, with 8 bases remaining between them. The DNA for the CDR3 is TGCGCCAGCAGTGCCGGTTGGGATACGCAGTATTTT. The encoded protein is CASSAGWDTQYF.

There are a few counts of this clone. V and J are TRBV6-1 and TRBJ2-1; 12 bases agree with TRBD2. The ends lost 1 base at V and 0 bases at J; junction bases unmatched: 1. Germline V gene lookup returns CDR1 MNHNS and CDR2 SASEGT. The CDR3 totals 17 residues. The CDR3: CASSEGTSGNSYNEQFF. The CDR3, as DNA: TGTGCCAGCAGTGAAGGGACTAGCGGGAACTCCTACAATGAGCAGTTCTTC.

The table lists this clone with a few counts. This sequence joins TRBV7-9 and TRBJ2-3; D ambiguous. With 0 bases removed from V and 4 bases from J, the gap between germline ends came to 2 bases. There are 12 residues in the CDR3. CDR1 SEHNR and CDR2 FQNEAQ come from the germline V gene (reference sequence). The CDR3 region is CASSLAADTQYF. The CDR3 DNA reads TGTGCCAGCAGCTTAGCGGCAGATACGCAGTATTTT.

The chain combines TRBV18 with TRBJ2-3; D unclear. The CDR3 contains 13 residues. The V end lost 2 bases, the J end lost 5 bases, and 8 bases lay between the germline ends. From germline, CDR1 is KGHSH and CDR2 LQKENI. CDR3 in amino acids: CASSPLVKDTQYF. In DNA, the CDR3 is TGTGCCAGCTCACCATTGGTGAAAGATACGCAGTATTTT. The full variable domain, in which reference TRBV18 and TRBJ2-3 provide the parts outside the CDR3, is NAGVMQNPRHLVRRRGQEARLRCSPMKGHSHVYWYRQLPEEGLKFMVYLQKENIIDESGMPKERFSAEFPKEGPSILRIQQVVRGDSAAYFCASSPLVKDTQYFGPGTRLTVL.

This chain connects TRBV11-2 to TRBJ2-1; 7 bases agree with TRBD2. Germline loops: CDR1 SGHAT, CDR2 FQNNGV. After removal of 2 bases from V and 10 bases from J, the junction contained 5 bases not matched to a gene. CDR3 size: 13 residues. The CDR3 region is CASSLRLAGEQFF. In DNA, the CDR3 is TGTGCCAGCAGCTTAAGACTAGCCGGCGAGCAGTTCTTC. The complete variable domain, with remaining parts taken from reference TRBV11-2 and TRBJ2-1, reads EAGVAQSPRYKIIEKRQSVAFWCNPISGHATLYWYQQILGQGPKLLIQFQNNGVVDDSQLPKDRFSAERLKGVDSTLKIQPAKLEDSAVYLCASSLRLAGEQFFGPGTRLTVL.

V gene TRBV30 combines with J gene TRBJ2-7; D unclear. Trimming cost V 2 bases and J 3 bases, with 11 bases left between them. This CDR3 comprises 13 residues. Germline values: CDR1 GTSNPN, CDR2 SVGIG (reference sequence). The CDR3 DNA reads TGTGCCTGGAGTCTGGGTAGGGTCTACGAGCAGTACTTC. Protein sequence: CAWSLGRVYEQYF.

In its sample, this clone was seen a few times. The chain employs TRBV29-1 and TRBJ1-4; D is unresolved. The germline V and J ends were trimmed by 4 bases and 7 bases, with 10 bases remaining between them. CDR1 SQVTM and CDR2 ANQGSEA come from the germline V gene. The CDR3 spans 12 residues. The CDR3 here is CSVGKSSEKLFF. Here the CDR3 DNA reads TGCAGCGTTGGAAAATCGAGTGAAAAACTGTTTTTT.

This clone was detected a few times. The V call is TRBV30, the J call TRBJ2-5; 8 bases are a match to TRBD1. Germline CDR1 is GTSNPN and CDR2 is SVGIG (reference sequence). V dropped 4 bases and J dropped 4; count of bases not matched to a gene: 11. The length of the CDR3 is 15 residues. This chain's CDR3 is CAWKAGGASRETQYF. The CDR3 nucleotides are TGTGCCTGGAAGGCAGGGGGCGCGTCCCGAGAGACCCAGTACTTC.

This chain links TRBV29-1 with TRBJ1-1; no definite D call. The CDR3 has 15 residues. From germline, CDR1 is SQVTM and CDR2 ANQGSEA. With 6 bases removed from V and 7 bases from J, the gap between germline ends came to 24 bases. CDR3 residues: CSVRPKGPGTGEAFF. The CDR3 bases are TGCAGCGTCCGCCCTAAGGGCCCCGGTACCGGTGAAGCTTTCTTT.